This passage covers 31 T cell receptor beta chains from one sample sequenced in a study of regulatory T cells in long-lasting Graves disease. Time point in this sample: persistent/refractory GD, antithyroid drugs over 5 years with positive TRAb. Researchers made the TCR library from RNA that was extracted from PBMCs. For TCR beta, libraries came from iRepertoire HTBI primers and Arm-PCR of CDR3 regions. TCRdb re-called the multiplex PCR reads through MiXCR, storing one row per CDR3 protein. The repertoire holds about 460,000 distinct CDR3 sequences, with roughly 23% as singletons. Specimen: peripheral blood mononuclear cells (PBMCs), collected when the disease was refractory, from a patient treated with antithyroid drugs. The receptors here all came from a female donor with Graves disease.

This clonotype has just a few counts. The chain combines TRBV11-2 with TRBJ1-5; tentatively, D is TRBD1 (6 bases). Between the trimmed V and J ends, which lost 5 bases and 0 bases, there was a span of 11 bases. Germline V gene lookup returns CDR1 SGHAT and CDR2 FQNNGV. The length of the CDR3 is 15 residues. The chain's CDR3 is CASSRGQNSNQPQHF. The DNA of the CDR3 is TGTGCCAGCAGCCGCGGACAGAATAGCAATCAGCCCCAGCATTTT.

The chain links TRBV2 to TRBJ2-2; D is perhaps TRBD1 (6 bases). The CDR3 is 14 amino acids. The V end was cut by 7 bases, the J end by 3 bases, with 12 bases between. Germline V CDR1 and CDR2: SNHLY, FYNNEI. The CDR3: CASIRGSYTGELFF. The DNA of the CDR3 is TGTGCCAGCATCAGGGGCTCGTACACCGGGGAGCTGTTTTTT.

This clonotype has a count of ten or more. This chain links TRBV14 with TRBJ2-7, with D unresolved. Germline CDR1 SGHDN, CDR2 FVKESK. Trimming took 1 base from V and 4 from J, leaving 5 bases between them. The CDR3 is 12 residues long. Here the CDR3 DNA reads TGTGCCAGCAGCCAAGGTCTTTACGAGCAGTACTTC. Translated, it gives CASSQGLYEQYF.

This clonotype was detected many times. The chain has TRBV20-1 and TRBJ2-5, with D hard to call. V was pared by 7 bases and J by 2 bases, with 8 bases between. Looked up from germline, CDR1 is DFQATT and CDR2 is SNEGSKA (reference sequence). This CDR3 is built from 11 residues. The CDR3 DNA reads TGCAGTGGGCGGATACAAGAGACCCAGTACTTC. Amino acid sequence: CSGRIQETQYF.

On this clonotype: Relative to the germline gene, one junction end is altered; a read error may explain this. This sequence joins TRBV9 and TRBJ2-7, with no clear D. The CDR3 has 15 amino acids. CDR1 and CDR2 from the germline V gene are SGDLS and YYNGEE. Written as DNA, the CDR3 is TGTGCCAGCAGCGTCTCAACACTGCACTCCTCCGAGCAGTACTTC. The encoded protein is CASSVSTLHSSEQYF.

This clonotype was seen a few times. V usage is TRBV5-1 and J usage is TRBJ2-7; 12 bases are shared with TRBD1. Germline-derived CDR1 and CDR2 are SGHRS and YFSETQ. J gave up 3 bases and V 4 bases, and 2 bases lay outside the gene matches. There are 14 residues in the CDR3. CDR3 sequence reads: CASSGTGGIYEQYF. The CDR3 nucleotides read TGCGCCAGCAGCGGGACAGGGGGCATCTACGAGCAGTACTTC.

On this clonotype: This may stem from a read error, because a much larger clone lies one nucleotide away. This CDR3 is CASSYGQVEAQYF. As DNA, the CDR3 is TGTGCCAGCAGCTACGGACAGGTAGAGGCCCAGTACTTC. The J gene is TRBJ2-5, the V gene TRBV12-3 or TRBV12-4, with TRBD1 matching 7 bases. The CDR3 loop spans 13 amino acids.

This clonotype was seen only a few times. The chain combines TRBV7-2 with TRBJ2-2; maybe TRBD1 (6 bases). CDR1 and CDR2 from the germline V gene are SGHTA and FQGNSA. This CDR3 comprises 16 residues. The V end was cut by 1 base, the J end by 6 bases, with 15 bases between. CDR3 sequence (DNA): TGTGCCAGCAGCTTAGAGCTGACAGGCTGGGCCGGGGAGCTGTTTTTT. Protein: CASSLELTGWAGELFF.

This clonotype turned up a few times. The rearrangement joins TRBV7-9 to TRBJ2-7; D gene uncertain. This CDR3 is 16 amino acids long. Per germline, CDR1 SEHNR and CDR2 FQNEAQ (reference sequence). V lost 5 bases to trimming and J lost 6 bases, with 23 bases between them. CDR3 DNA: TGTGCCAGCAGCCCGAAACCGCCCGGGCAGATAGGCGAGCAGTACTTC. Amino acids: CASSPKPPGQIGEQYF.

This chain connects TRBV28 to TRBJ2-3; D gene unclear. V lost 3 bases and J 7 bases, leaving 23 bases between the germline ends. The germline gives CDR1 MDHEN, CDR2 SYDVKM. This CDR3 spans 17 amino acids. CDR3 in DNA: TGTGCCAGCAGTTTGGGCACTGGGGAAGGCCCCGGGTATACGCAGTATTTT. Protein product: CASSLGTGEGPGYTQYF.

This clonotype has ten or more counts. Relative to the germline gene, one junction end is altered; a read error may explain this. This rearrangement joins TRBV7-2 to TRBJ1-2, with 7 bases that match TRBD1. CDR1 and CDR2 (germline): SGHTA, FQGNSA. The CDR3 is 15 residues long. In DNA, the CDR3 is TGTGCCAGCAGCCTAGCCACAGGGGCTGGTTATGGCTACACCTTC. Translation gives CASSLATGAGYGYTF.

V is TRBV7-2 and J is TRBJ2-2, with D maybe TRBD2 (6 bases). Germline assignment: CDR1 SGHTA and CDR2 FQGNSA. This CDR3 spans 16 amino acids. V lost 5 bases to trimming and J lost 0 bases, with 13 bases between them. The CDR3 protein is CASSPRGTPNTGELFF. The CDR3 bases are TGTGCCAGCAGCCCCCGGGGGACCCCGAACACCGGGGAGCTGTTTTTT.

This clonotype was recorded a few times. This chain joins TRBV20-1 and TRBJ2-5; possibly TRBD1 for D (6 bases). From germline, CDR1 is DFQATT and CDR2 SNEGSKA (reference sequence). The V end lost 1 base, the J end lost 2 bases, and 8 bases lay between the germline ends. The CDR3 consists of 13 residues. CDR3 amino acids: CSARGTEQETQYF. The CDR3 nucleotides are TGCAGTGCTAGAGGGACAGAACAAGAGACCCAGTACTTC.

There are a few counts of this clonotype. The chain employs TRBV20-1 and TRBJ2-7, with a tentative D call TRBD1 (5 bases). The CDR3 length is 11 residues. V was clipped by 6 bases and J by 5 bases, with 11 bases between them. CDR1 DFQATT and CDR2 SNEGSKA come from the germline V gene (reference sequence). CDR3 sequence reads: CSANKGDEQYF. CDR3 DNA sequence: TGCAGTGCCAATAAAGGGGACGAGCAGTACTTC.

This clonotype was picked up a small number of times. This rearrangement joins TRBV3-1 to TRBJ1-1, with D hard to call. Trimming took off 0 bases at V and 0 bases at J, with 17 bases between the two ends. The germline CDR1 and CDR2 sequences are LGHDT and YNNKEL (reference sequence). This CDR3 spans 18 amino acids. CDR3 sequence reads: CASSQDYSTAPMNTEAFF. CDR3 nucleotides: TGTGCCAGCAGCCAAGATTATTCCACAGCCCCTATGAACACTGAAGCTTTCTTT.

This clonotype was observed many times. The rearrangement joins TRBV7-9 to TRBJ2-5, with 8 nucleotides matching TRBD2. The CDR3 loop spans 15 amino acids. Germline V lookup: CDR1 SEHNR, CDR2 FQNEAQ (reference sequence). With V trimmed by 5 bases and J by 5 bases, 10 bases remained unmatched. In nucleotides, the CDR3 is TGTGCCAGCAGCCCCCCGGGACTAGTCGGTGAGACCCAGTACTTC. Translating it yields CASSPPGLVGETQYF.

The table lists this clonotype with a count of one. CDR3 amino acids: CASSSDWEQFF. DNA of the CDR3: TGTGCCAGCAGCTCTGACTGGGAGCAGTTCTTC. The chain links TRBV7-6 to TRBJ2-1; D gene unclear. V was trimmed by 4 bases and J by 10 bases, leaving 8 bases between them. The CDR3 is 11 residues long. The germline gives CDR1 SGHVS, CDR2 FNYEAQ.

The chain links TRBV6-1 to TRBJ2-3; possible D gene TRBD1, 5 bases. Germline CDR1 reads MNHNS; CDR2 reads SASEGT. The CDR3 loop spans 12 amino acids. The germline V and J ends were trimmed by 8 bases and 6 bases, with 12 bases remaining between them. The CDR3 region is CASAGSSDTQYF. In DNA, the CDR3 is TGTGCCAGCGCAGGGTCGTCGGATACGCAGTATTTT.

There are many counts of this clonotype. Written as DNA, the CDR3 is TGTGCCAGCAGTGGGGGGGCGTTAGGGGCCAACGTCCTGACTTTC. Its translation is CASSGGALGANVLTF. The rearrangement uses TRBV12-3 or TRBV12-4 and TRBJ2-6; a weak D match, TRBD2 (7 bases). Trimming stripped 5 bases from V and 4 bases from J, with 12 bases between. The CDR3 consists of 15 residues.

This clonotype showed up many times. The chain combines TRBV6-5 with TRBJ2-7; 11 bases fit TRBD1. This CDR3 has 16 amino acids. V dropped 0 bases and J dropped 4; count of bases not matched to a gene: 5. CDR1 is MNHEY, CDR2 SVGAGI, per germline. The CDR3 reads CASSYSKGQGDYEQYF. For the CDR3, the DNA is TGTGCCAGCAGTTACTCAAAGGGACAGGGGGATTACGAGCAGTACTTC.

As concerns this clonotype: Sequence at one end of the junction differs from germline and may be a read error. This chain links TRBV11-2 with TRBJ2-5; D is possibly TRBD2 (5 bases). CDR3 length: 13 amino acids. Germline V CDR1 and CDR2: SGHAT, FQNNGV. CDR3 DNA sequence: TGTGTCAGCAGCTTTAGCGACGGAGAGACCCAGTACTTC. Protein: CVSSFSDGETQYF. Using reference TRBV11-2 and TRBJ2-5 for the parts outside the CDR3, the full variable domain is EAGVAQSPRYKIIEKRQSVAFWCNPISGHATLYWYQQILGQGPKLLIQFQNNGVVDDSQLPKDRFSAERLKGVDSTLKIQPAKLEDSAVYLCVSSFSDGETQYFGPGTRLLVL.

This clonotype was seen repeatedly, ten times or more. The chain employs TRBV12-3 or TRBV12-4 and TRBJ1-1; perhaps TRBD1 as D (5 bases). This CDR3 has 13 amino acids. Deletions cut 6 bases from V and 1 base from J, with 9 bases between. The CDR3 DNA is TGTGCCAGCAGCTTCGACAGGAACACTGAAGCTTTCTTT. Protein: CASSFDRNTEAFF.

The table lists this clonotype with a few counts. The chain links TRBV9 to TRBJ2-5; TRBD2 matches at 12 bases. Germline trimming cut 0 bases from V and 5 bases from J; bases unmatched to any gene: 8. This CDR3 contains 17 residues. The germline V gene encodes CDR1 SGDLS and CDR2 YYNGEE. CDR3: CASSVGASGGAEETQYF. The CDR3 region has the DNA TGTGCCAGCAGCGTAGGGGCTAGCGGGGGGGCCGAGGAGACCCAGTACTTC.

The V gene is TRBV28, the J gene TRBJ1-2; the match to TRBD1 covers 9 bases. The CDR3 runs 15 residues. Per the germline V gene, CDR1 is MDHEN and CDR2 is SYDVKM. Germline trimming cut 5 bases from V and 3 bases from J; bases unmatched to any gene: 7. The DNA of the CDR3 is TGTGCCAGCAGTGCCCCCGGGACAGGGTACTATGGCTACACCTTC. It encodes CASSAPGTGYYGYTF.

This clonotype was seen at least ten times. The V call is TRBV20-1, the J call TRBJ1-5; D might be TRBD1 (6 bases). The CDR3 totals 15 residues. CDR1 DFQATT and CDR2 SNEGSKA come from the germline V gene (reference sequence). Deletions cut 6 bases from V and 4 bases from J, with 19 bases between. The chain's CDR3 is CSAEGDTLRNQPQHF. In nucleotides, the CDR3 is TGCAGTGCAGAAGGGGACACCTTAAGGAATCAGCCCCAGCATTTT.

This clonotype has just a few counts. The CDR3 sequence: CASSTGTPSYNEQFF. The CDR3, as DNA: TGTGCCAGCAGCACCGGGACTCCATCCTACAATGAGCAGTTCTTC. The chain combines TRBV11-2 with TRBJ2-1; possibly TRBD2 for D (6 bases). Trimming cost V 5 bases and J 1 base, with 12 bases left between them. The germline V gene encodes CDR1 SGHAT and CDR2 FQNNGV. The CDR3 sequence is 15 residues long.

In its sample, this clonotype was seen many times. This rearrangement joins TRBV6-9 to TRBJ1-5, with 10 bases that match TRBD1. CDR1 is MNHGY, CDR2 SVAAGI, per germline. This CDR3 contains 17 residues. With V trimmed by 3 bases and J by 2 bases, 7 bases remained unmatched. The CDR3 region has the DNA TGTGCCAGCAGTTACTTAGCTGGACAGGGGGGCAATCAGCCCCAGCATTTT. It yields the protein CASSYLAGQGGNQPQHF.

In this sample, this clonotype turned up a few times. The J gene is TRBJ1-4, the V gene TRBV30; no firm D call. The germline V and J ends were trimmed by 0 bases and 2 bases, with 13 bases remaining between them. This CDR3 is 16 amino acids long. The germline V gene has CDR1 GTSNPN and CDR2 SVGIG (reference sequence). Written as DNA, the CDR3 is TGTGCCTGGAGTGTAGGGTGGAGGGTGACTAATGAAAAACTGTTTTTT. This codes for CAWSVGWRVTNEKLFF.

This clonotype occurred many times. This chain joins TRBV7-2 and TRBJ1-5; D not certain. The CDR3 contains 15 residues. V was clipped by 5 bases and J by 5 bases, with 16 bases between them. Germline V gene sequence: CDR1 SGHTA, CDR2 FQGNSA. This chain's CDR3 is CASSPDGEAYQPQHF. The CDR3 coding sequence is TGTGCCAGCAGCCCGGACGGCGAGGCTTATCAGCCCCAGCATTTT.

The CDR3 spells CSVPGLGLYF. The CDR3 nucleotides read TGCAGCGTTCCGGGACTTGGGTTGTACTTC. This chain uses TRBV29-1 with TRBJ2-5, with TRBD2 as a possible D gene (6 bases). CDR1 is SQVTM, CDR2 ANQGSEA, per germline. The CDR3 runs to 10 residues. V lost 5 bases and J 13 bases, leaving 14 bases between the germline ends.

This clonotype was seen repeatedly, ten times or more. The chain links TRBV28 to TRBJ1-4; possibly TRBD1 for D (5 bases). The CDR3 has 14 residues. Germline V CDR1 and CDR2: MDHEN, SYDVKM. Trimming left V 4 bases short and J 7 bases short, with 13 bases between. The DNA for the CDR3 is TGTGCCAGCAGTTCCACAGGAGGGGTTGAAAAACTGTTTTTT. Protein product: CASSSTGGVEKLFF.